This record looks at one TCR beta chain sequence and its context. Unmatched junction bases numbered 5, after V lost 0 bases and J lost 10 bases. The germline CDR1 and CDR2 sequences are SGHRS and YFSETQ. The CDR3 is 13 amino acids. This record belongs to a study of T cell responses to AZD1222 COVID-19 vaccine. TCRdb's copy holds only in-frame clones and misses some; the assay was immunoSEQ multiplex PCR. The sample holds about 150,000 clones, 90% to 95% seen once. V is TRBV5-1 and J is TRBJ1-1; 8 bases map to TRBD1. The sequencing here drew on peripheral blood, taken 28 days after the second AZD1222 dose. This TCR derives from an adult who received the AZD1222 COVID-19 vaccine. The CDR3 region is CASSLAGGGGAFF. Here the CDR3 DNA reads TGCGCCAGCAGCTTGGCAGGGGGCGGGGGAGCTTTCTTT.